This entry lists 2 T cell receptor beta chains sequenced from one sample in a study of blood T cell repertoires in COVID-19. Produced via immunoSEQ multiplex PCR; TCRdb's table is partial and in-frame only. This sample has around 100,000 clones, with 91% found just once. The sequenced material came from peripheral blood. These receptors were collected from a man aged 50 to 60 with active COVID-19.

This rearrangement joins TRBV6-5 to TRBJ2-2; tentatively, D is TRBD2 (5 bases). Per the germline V gene, CDR1 is MNHEY and CDR2 is SVGAGI. This CDR3 is built from 12 residues. Trimming left V 8 bases short and J 7 bases short, with 11 bases between. CDR3 coding DNA: TGTGCCAGCTCTAGGGCGGGCGGGGAGCTGTTTTTT. It yields the protein CASSRAGGELFF.

This clone was seen only once. The chain recombines TRBV11-3 with TRBJ2-1, with TRBD2 identical over 8 bases. The junction had 20 bases not matched to a gene; V was cut back by 4 bases and J by 6 bases. Per the germline V gene, CDR1 is SGHNT and CDR2 is YENEEA. This CDR3 is built from 19 residues. The CDR3 DNA sequence: TGTGCCAGCAGCTCCACCTCGCGGGGGGCCGGACGCTGGGCCAATGAGCAGTTCTTC. Translated, it gives CASSSTSRGAGRWANEQFF.